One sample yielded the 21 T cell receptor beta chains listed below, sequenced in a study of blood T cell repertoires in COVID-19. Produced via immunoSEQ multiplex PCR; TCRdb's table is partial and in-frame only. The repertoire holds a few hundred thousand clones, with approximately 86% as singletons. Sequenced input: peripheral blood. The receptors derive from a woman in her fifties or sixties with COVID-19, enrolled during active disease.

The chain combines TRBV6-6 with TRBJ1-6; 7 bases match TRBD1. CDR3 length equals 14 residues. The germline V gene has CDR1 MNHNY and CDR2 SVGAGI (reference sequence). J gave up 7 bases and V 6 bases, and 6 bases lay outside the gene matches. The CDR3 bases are TGTGCCAGCAGCCTTACAGGGGCGAATTCACCCCTCCACTTT. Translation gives CASSLTGANSPLHF.

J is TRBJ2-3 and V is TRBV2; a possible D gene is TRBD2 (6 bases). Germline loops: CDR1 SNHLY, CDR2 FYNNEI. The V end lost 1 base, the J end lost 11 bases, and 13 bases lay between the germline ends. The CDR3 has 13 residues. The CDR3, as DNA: TGTGCCAGCAGTGAAGGCCCCGGGACTGTGCAGTATTTT. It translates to CASSEGPGTVQYF. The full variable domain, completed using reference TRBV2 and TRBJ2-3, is EPEVTQTPSHQVTQMGQEVILRCVPISNHLYFYWYRQILGQKVEFLVSFYNNEISEKSEIFDDQFSVERPDGSNFTLKIRSTKLEDSAMYFCASSEGPGTVQYFGPGTRLTVL.

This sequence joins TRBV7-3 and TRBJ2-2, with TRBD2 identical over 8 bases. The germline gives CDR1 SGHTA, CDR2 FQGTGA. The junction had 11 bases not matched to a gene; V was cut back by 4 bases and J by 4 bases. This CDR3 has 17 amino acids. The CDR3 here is CASSSRSGGLSTGELFF. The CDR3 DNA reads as TGTGCCAGCAGCTCACGCAGCGGGGGACTCAGCACCGGGGAGCTGTTTTTT.

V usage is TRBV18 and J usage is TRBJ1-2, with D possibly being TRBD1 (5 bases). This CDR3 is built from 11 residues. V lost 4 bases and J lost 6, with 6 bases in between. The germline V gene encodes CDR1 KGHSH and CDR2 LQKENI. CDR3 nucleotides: TGTGCCAGCTCACAGGGGCATGGCTACACCTTC. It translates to CASSQGHGYTF. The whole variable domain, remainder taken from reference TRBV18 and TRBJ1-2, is NAGVMQNPRHLVRRRGQEARLRCSPMKGHSHVYWYRQLPEEGLKFMVYLQKENIIDESGMPKERFSAEFPKEGPSILRIQQVVRGDSAAYFCASSQGHGYTFGSGTRLTVV.

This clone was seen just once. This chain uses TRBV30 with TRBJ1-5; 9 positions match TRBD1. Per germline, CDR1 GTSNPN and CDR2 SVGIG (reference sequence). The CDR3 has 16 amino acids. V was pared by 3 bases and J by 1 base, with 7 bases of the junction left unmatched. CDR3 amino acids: CAWSGGTGFSNQPQHF. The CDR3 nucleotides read TGTGCCTGGAGCGGCGGGACAGGGTTCAGCAATCAGCCCCAGCATTTT.

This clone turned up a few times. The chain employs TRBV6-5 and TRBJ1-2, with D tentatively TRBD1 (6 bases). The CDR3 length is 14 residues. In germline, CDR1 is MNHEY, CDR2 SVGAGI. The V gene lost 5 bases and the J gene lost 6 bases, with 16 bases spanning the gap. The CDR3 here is CASSNLQGNNGYTF. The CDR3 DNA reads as TGTGCCAGCAGTAATTTACAGGGAAATAATGGCTACACCTTC.

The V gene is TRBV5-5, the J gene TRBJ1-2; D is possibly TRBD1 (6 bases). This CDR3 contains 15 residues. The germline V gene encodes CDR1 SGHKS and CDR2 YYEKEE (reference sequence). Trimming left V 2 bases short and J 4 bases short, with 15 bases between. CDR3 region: CASSFGQGLTYGYTF. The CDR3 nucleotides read TGTGCCAGCAGCTTTGGTCAGGGGCTCACCTATGGCTACACCTTC.

DNA of the CDR3: TGTGCCAGCAGCGTATCGCTAGCGGGCGCGGATGAGCAGTTCTTC. Translating it yields CASSVSLAGADEQFF. This chain uses TRBV9 with TRBJ2-1; 8 bases align to TRBD2. The CDR3 covers 15 residues. V was pared by 1 base and J by 8 bases, with 8 bases of the junction left unmatched. Germline V lookup: CDR1 SGDLS, CDR2 YYNGEE.

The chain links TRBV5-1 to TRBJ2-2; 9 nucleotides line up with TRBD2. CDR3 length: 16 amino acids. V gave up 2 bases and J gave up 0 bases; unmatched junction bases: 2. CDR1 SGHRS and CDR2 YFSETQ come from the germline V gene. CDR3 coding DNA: TGCGCCAGCAGCTTACTAGCGGGTCCGAACACCGGGGAGCTGTTTTTT. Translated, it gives CASSLLAGPNTGELFF.

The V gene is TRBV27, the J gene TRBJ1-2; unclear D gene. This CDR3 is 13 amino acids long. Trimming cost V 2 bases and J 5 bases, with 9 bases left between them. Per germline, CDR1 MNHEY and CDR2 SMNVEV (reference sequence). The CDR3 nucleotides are TGTGCCAGCAGTTTAGATTCAGGATATGGCTACACCTTC. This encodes CASSLDSGYGYTF.

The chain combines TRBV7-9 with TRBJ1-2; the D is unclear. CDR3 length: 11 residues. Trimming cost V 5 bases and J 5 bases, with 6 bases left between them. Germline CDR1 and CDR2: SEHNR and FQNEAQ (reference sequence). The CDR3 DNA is TGTGCCAGCAGCAACTTGTATGGCTACACCTTC. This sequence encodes CASSNLYGYTF.

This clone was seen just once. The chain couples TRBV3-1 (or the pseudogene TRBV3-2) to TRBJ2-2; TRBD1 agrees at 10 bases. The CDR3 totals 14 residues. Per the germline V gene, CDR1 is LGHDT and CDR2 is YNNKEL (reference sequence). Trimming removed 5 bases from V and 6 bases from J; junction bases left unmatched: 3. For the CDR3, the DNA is TGTGCCAGCAGCGGGGACAGGGGATCCGGGGAGCTGTTTTTT. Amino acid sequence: CASSGDRGSGELFF.

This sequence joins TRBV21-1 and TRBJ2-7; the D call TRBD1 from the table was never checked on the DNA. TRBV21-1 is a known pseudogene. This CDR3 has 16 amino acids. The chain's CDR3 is CASSKGAGRGKYEQYF. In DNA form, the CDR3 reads TGTGCCAGCAGCAAGGGGGCCGGCAGGGGGAAGTACGAGCAGTACTTC.

CDR3 residues: CASSPWTGANEAFF. CDR3 coding DNA: TGTGCCAGCAGCCCTTGGACAGGGGCAAATGAAGCTTTCTTT. The chain links TRBV7-2 to TRBJ1-1; TRBD1 matches 9 bases. The trim removed 5 bases at V and 7 bases at J, leaving 8 bases unmatched. The CDR3 runs to 14 residues. Germline V gene data show CDR1 as SGHTA and CDR2 as FQGNSA.

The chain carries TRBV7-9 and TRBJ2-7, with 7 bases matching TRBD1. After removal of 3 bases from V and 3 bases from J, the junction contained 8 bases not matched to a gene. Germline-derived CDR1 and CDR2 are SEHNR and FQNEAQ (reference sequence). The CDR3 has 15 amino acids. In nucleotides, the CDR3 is TGTGCCAGCAGCTTTGCCCAGGGACAGTTCTACGAGCAGTACTTC. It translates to CASSFAQGQFYEQYF.

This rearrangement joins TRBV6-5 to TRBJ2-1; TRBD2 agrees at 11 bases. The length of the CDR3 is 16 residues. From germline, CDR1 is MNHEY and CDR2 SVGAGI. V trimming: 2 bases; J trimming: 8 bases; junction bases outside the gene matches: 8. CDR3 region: CASSYDSGGAKYEQFF. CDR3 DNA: TGTGCCAGCAGTTACGATAGCGGGGGGGCCAAATATGAGCAGTTCTTC.

This chain's CDR3 is CSVDWSQETQYF. The CDR3 DNA sequence: TGCAGCGTTGATTGGAGCCAAGAGACCCAGTACTTC. The V and J genes are TRBV29-1 and TRBJ2-5; D is unresolved. Trimming took 3 bases from V and 1 from J, leaving 6 bases between them. This CDR3 is 12 amino acids long. CDR1 SQVTM and CDR2 ANQGSEA come from the germline V gene.

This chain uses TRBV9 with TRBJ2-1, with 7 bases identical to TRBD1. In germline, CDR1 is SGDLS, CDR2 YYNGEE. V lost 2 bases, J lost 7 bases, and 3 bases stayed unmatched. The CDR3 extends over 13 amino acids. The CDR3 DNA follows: TGTGCCAGCAGCGTGGACAGGACGAATGAGCAGTTCTTC. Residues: CASSVDRTNEQFF.

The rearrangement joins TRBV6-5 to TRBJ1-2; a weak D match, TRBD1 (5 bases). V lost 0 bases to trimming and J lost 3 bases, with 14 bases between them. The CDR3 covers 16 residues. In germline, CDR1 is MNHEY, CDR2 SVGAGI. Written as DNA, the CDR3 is TGTGCCAGCAGTTACTCTAACCGACGGGGGGACTATGGCTACACCTTC. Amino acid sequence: CASSYSNRRGDYGYTF.

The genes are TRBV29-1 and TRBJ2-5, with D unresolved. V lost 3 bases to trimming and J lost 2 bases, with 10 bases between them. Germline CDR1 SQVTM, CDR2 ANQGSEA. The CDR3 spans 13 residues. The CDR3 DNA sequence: TGCAGCGTTGATGGGCCTTTACAAGAGACCCAGTACTTC. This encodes CSVDGPLQETQYF.

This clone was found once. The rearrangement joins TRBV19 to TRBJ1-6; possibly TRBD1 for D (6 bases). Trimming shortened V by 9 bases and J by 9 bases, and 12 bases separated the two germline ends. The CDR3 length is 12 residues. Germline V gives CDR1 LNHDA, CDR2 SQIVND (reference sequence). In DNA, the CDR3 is TGTGCCAGCCGGGACACGAGTTCACCCCTCCACTTT. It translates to CASRDTSSPLHF.